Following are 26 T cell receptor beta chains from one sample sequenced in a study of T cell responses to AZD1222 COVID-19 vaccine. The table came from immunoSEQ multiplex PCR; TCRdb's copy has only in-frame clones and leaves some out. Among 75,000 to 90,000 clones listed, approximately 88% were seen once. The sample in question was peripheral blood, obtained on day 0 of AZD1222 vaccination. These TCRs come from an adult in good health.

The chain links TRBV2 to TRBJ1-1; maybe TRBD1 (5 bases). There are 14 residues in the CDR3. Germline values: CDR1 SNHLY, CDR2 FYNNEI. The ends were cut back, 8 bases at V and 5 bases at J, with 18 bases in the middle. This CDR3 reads CASRQAGLGTEAFF. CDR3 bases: TGTGCCAGCCGCCAGGCAGGGCTGGGGACTGAAGCTTTCTTT.

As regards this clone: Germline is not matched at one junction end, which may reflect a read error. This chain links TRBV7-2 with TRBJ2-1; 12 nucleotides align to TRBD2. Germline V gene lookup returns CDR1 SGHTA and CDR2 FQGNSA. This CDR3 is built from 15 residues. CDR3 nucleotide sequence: TGTGCCAGCAGCCTAGCGGGAGGGTACCACAATGAGCAGTTCTTC. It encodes CASSLAGGYHNEQFF.

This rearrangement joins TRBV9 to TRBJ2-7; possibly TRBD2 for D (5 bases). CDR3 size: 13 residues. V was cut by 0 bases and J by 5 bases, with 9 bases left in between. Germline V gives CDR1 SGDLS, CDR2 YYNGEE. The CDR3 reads CASSVGLGNEQYF. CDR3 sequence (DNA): TGTGCCAGCAGCGTAGGCCTCGGGAACGAGCAGTACTTC. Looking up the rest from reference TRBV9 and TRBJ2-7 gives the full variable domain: DSGVTQTPKHLITATGQRVTLRCSPRSGDLSVYWYQQSLDQGLQFLIQYYNGEERAKGNILERFSAQQFPDLHSELNLSSLELGDSALYFCASSVGLGNEQYFGPGTRLTVT.

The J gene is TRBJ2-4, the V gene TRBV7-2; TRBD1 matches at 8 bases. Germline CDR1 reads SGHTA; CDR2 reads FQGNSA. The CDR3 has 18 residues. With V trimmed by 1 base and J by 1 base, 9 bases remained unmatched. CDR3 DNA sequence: TGTGCCAGCAGCTTAGGACCCCGGGACAGGACGGCCAAAAACATTCAGTACTTC. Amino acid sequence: CASSLGPRDRTAKNIQYF. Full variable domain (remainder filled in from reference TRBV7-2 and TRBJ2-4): GAGVSQSPSNKVTEKGKDVELRCDPISGHTALYWYRQSLGQGLEFLIYFQGNSAPDKSGLPSDRFSAERTGGSVSTLTIQRTQQEDSAVYLCASSLGPRDRTAKNIQYFGAGTRLSVL.

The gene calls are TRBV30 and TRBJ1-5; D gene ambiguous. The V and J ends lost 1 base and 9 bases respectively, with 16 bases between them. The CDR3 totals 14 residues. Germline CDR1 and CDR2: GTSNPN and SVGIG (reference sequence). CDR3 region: CAWSGASFLWPQHF. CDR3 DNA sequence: TGTGCCTGGAGTGGCGCCAGCTTTCTGTGGCCCCAGCATTTT.

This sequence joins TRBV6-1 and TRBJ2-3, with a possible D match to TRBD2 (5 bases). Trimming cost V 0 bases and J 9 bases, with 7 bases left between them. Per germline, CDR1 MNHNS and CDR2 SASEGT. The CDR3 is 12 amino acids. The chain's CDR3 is CASSEAPGTQYF. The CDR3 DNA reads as TGTGCCAGCAGTGAAGCCCCGGGGACGCAGTATTTT.

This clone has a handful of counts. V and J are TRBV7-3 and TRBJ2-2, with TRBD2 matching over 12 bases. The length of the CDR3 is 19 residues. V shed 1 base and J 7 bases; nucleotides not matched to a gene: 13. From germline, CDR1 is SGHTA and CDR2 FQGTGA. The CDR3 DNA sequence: TGTGCCAGCAGCTTAAAACCAAGACTAGCGGGAGATCTGGGCGGGGAGCTGTTTTTT. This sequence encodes CASSLKPRLAGDLGGELFF.

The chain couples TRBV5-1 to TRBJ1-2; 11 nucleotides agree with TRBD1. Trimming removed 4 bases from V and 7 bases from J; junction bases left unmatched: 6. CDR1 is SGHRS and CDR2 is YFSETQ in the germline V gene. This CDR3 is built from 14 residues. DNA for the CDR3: TGCGCCAGCAGCCCCCGGGACAGGGGGTTTGGCTACACCTTC. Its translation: CASSPRDRGFGYTF.

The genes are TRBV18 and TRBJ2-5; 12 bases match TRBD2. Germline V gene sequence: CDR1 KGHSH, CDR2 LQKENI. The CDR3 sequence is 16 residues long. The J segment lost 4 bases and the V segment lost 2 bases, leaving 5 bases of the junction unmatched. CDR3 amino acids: CASSPGLAGLGETQYF. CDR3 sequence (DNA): TGTGCCAGCTCACCAGGACTAGCGGGGCTCGGAGAGACCCAGTACTTC.

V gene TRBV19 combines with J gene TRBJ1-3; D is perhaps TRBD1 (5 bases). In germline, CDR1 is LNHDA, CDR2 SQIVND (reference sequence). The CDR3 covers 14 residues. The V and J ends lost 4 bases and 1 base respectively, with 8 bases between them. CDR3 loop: CASSRGTSGNTIYF. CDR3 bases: TGTGCCAGTAGTAGGGGGACGTCTGGAAACACCATATATTTT.

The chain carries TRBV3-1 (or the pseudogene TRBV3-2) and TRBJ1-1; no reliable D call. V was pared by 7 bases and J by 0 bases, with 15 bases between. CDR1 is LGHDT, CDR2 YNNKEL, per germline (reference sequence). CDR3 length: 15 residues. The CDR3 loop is CASTPRRWVNTEAFF. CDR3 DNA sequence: TGTGCCAGCACCCCAAGAAGGTGGGTGAACACTGAAGCTTTCTTT.

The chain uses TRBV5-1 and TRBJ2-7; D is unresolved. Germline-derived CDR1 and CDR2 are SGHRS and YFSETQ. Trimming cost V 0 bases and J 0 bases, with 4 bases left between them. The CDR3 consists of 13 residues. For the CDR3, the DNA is TGCGCCAGCAGCTTGGCAGTCTCCTACGAGCAGTACTTC. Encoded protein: CASSLAVSYEQYF.

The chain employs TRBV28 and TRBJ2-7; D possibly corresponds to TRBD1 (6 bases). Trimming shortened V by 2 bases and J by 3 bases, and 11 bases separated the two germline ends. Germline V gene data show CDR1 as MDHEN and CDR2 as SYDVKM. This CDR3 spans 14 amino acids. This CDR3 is CASSLNGQLYEQYF. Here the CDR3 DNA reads TGTGCCAGCAGTTTAAATGGACAGCTCTACGAGCAGTACTTC.

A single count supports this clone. The DNA for the CDR3 is TGCAGCGTTGAAGACCCGGGAAGCTCCTACAATGAGCAGTTCTTC. Translation gives CSVEDPGSSYNEQFF. The rearrangement joins TRBV29-1 to TRBJ2-1, with D possibly TRBD2 on 5 matching bases. CDR3 length: 15 residues. Germline V gene sequence: CDR1 SQVTM, CDR2 ANQGSEA. Trimming cost V 0 bases and J 0 bases, with 9 bases left between them.

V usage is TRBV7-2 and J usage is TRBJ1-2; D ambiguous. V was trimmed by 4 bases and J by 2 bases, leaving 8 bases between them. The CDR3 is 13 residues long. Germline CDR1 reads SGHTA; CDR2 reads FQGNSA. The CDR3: CASSYDLNYGYTF. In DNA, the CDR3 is TGTGCCAGCAGCTATGACCTCAACTATGGCTACACCTTC.

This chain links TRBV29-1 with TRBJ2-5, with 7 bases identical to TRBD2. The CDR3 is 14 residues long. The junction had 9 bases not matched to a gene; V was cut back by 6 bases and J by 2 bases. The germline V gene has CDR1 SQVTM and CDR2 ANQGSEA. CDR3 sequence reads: CSVPGLPYQETQYF. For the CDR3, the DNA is TGCAGCGTCCCGGGACTACCGTATCAAGAGACCCAGTACTTC. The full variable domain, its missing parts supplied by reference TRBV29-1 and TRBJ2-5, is SAVISQKPSRDICQRGTSLTIQCQVDSQVTMMFWYRQQPGQSLTLIATANQGSEATYESGFVIDKFPISRPNLTFSTLTVSNMSPEDSSIYLCSVPGLPYQETQYFGPGTRLLVL.

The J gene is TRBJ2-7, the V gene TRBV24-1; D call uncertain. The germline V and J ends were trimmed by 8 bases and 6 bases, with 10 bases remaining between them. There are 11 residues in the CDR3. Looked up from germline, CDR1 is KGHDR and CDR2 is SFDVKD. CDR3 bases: TGTGCCACCATTCCGAACGGCGAGCAGTACTTC. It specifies CATIPNGEQYF.

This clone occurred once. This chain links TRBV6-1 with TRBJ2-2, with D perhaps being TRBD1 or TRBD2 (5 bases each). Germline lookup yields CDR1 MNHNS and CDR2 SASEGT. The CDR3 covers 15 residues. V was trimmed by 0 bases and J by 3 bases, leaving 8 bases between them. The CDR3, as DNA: TGTGCCAGCAGTGAAGCGTTGGGGGACACCGGGGAGCTGTTTTTT. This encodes CASSEALGDTGELFF.

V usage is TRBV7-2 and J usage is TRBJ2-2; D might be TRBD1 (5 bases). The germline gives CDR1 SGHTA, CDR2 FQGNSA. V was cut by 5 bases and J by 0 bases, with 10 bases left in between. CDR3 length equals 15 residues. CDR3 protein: CASSLDSTNTGELFF. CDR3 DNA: TGTGCCAGCAGCCTCGACAGCACGAACACCGGGGAGCTGTTTTTT.

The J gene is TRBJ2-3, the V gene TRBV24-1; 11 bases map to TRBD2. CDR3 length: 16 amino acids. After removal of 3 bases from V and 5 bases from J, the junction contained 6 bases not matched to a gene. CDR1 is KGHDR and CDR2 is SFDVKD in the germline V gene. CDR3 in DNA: TGTGCCACCAGTGATAGCACTAGCGGGAGTTTAGATACGCAGTATTTT. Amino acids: CATSDSTSGSLDTQYF.

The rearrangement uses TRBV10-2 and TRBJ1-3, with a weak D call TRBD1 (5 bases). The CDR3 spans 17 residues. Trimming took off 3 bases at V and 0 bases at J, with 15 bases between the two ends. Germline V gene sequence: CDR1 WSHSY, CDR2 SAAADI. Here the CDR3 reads CASSDGGTALSGNTIYF. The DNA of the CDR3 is TGCGCCAGCAGTGACGGCGGGACTGCCCTCTCTGGAAACACCATATATTTT.

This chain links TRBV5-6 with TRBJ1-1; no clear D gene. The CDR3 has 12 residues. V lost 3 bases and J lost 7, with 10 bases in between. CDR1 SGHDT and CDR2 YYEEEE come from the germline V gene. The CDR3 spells CASSWGAGEAFF. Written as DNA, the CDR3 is TGTGCCAGCAGCTGGGGAGCAGGTGAAGCTTTCTTT.

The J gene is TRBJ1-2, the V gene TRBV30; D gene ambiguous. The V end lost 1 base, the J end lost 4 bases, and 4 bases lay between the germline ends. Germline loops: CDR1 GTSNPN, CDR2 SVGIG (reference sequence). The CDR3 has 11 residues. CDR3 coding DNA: TGTGCCTGGAGTGCAGGCTATGGCTACACCTTC. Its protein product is CAWSAGYGYTF.

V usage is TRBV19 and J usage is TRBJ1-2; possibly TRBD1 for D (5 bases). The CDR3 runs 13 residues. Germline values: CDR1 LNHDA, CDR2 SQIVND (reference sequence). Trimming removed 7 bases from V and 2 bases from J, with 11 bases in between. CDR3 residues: CASTTRDNYGYTF. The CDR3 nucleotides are TGTGCCAGTACCACCCGGGACAACTATGGCTACACCTTC.

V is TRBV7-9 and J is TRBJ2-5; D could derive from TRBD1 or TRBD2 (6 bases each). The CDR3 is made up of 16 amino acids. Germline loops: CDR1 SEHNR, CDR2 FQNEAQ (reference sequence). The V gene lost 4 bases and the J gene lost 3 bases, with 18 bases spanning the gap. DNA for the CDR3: TGTGCCAGCAGCTCCGGGAGAGGGGGTTCGAAAGAGACCCAGTACTTC. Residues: CASSSGRGGSKETQYF.

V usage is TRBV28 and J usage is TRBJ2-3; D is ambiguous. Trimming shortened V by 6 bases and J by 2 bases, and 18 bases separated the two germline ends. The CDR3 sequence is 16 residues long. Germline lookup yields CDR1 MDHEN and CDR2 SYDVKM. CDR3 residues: CASSPRLGLATDTQYF. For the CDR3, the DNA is TGTGCCAGCAGCCCACGGCTAGGCCTCGCCACAGATACGCAGTATTTT.